This is a list of T cell receptor beta chains from one sample in a study of early T cells in non-severe SARS-CoV-2 infection. Each CDR3 protein is one row after TCRdb ran MiXCR on the 5' RACE reads. The sample has 50,000 to 75,000 distinct CDR3 sequences, 5.9% seen once; the top ten hold around 3.3%. The specimen was whole blood, collected at baseline. Source of these receptors: an adult who was a healthcare worker with PCR-confirmed SARS-CoV-2 infection or an uninfected control (not recorded which). The conserved cysteine and the conserved F or W are not part of the CDR3 here.

>TRBV3-1|TRBJ2-7
ASSGDWPAYEQY
>TRBV28|TRBJ1-2
ASNQGQGGAGYT
>TRBV5-4|TRBJ2-7
ASSLDSASSYEQY
>TRBV19|TRBJ1-5
ASSDRAGQPQH
>TRBV28|TRBJ2-3
ASSPGGLAGTDTQY
>TRBV3-1|TRBJ2-3
ASSLSTGLSGTDTQY
>TRBV19|TRBJ2-2
ASRLTVINTGELF
>TRBV3-1|TRBJ2-3
ASSQDGRGTDTQY
>TRBV27|TRBJ2-3
ASTPPGGSARTSTQY
>TRBV11-2|TRBJ2-2
ASSRGLAGNTGELF
>TRBV18|TRBJ1-1
ASSPIDGTEAF
>TRBV7-2|TRBJ2-7
ASSLARGRGFYEQY
>TRBV10-3|TRBJ2-5
AISGSSIETQY
>TRBV27|TRBJ2-7
ASIGLVGAVNEQY
>TRBV12-3/TRBV12-4|TRBJ2-2
ASSQDPGLAGGRTGELF
>TRBV28|TRBJ2-3
ASSFLHGSTDTQY
>TRBV4-1|TRBJ1-5
ASSQGRWDYNNQPQH
>TRBV27|TRBJ2-7
ASSLSATYEQY
>TRBV29-1|TRBJ1-2
SVDRWQFGGYT
>TRBV5-1|TRBJ1-1
ASSFSGEAF
>TRBV7-8|TRBJ1-4
ASSLAINWGADEKLF
>TRBV28|TRBJ2-1
ASSSSGASYNEQF
>TRBV10-3|TRBJ1-4
AISEKGHLVGLF
>TRBV6-5|TRBJ2-2
ASSATSGISNTGELF
>TRBV5-5|TRBJ2-3
ASSSSGSTDTQY
>TRBV29-1|TRBJ1-1
SVAPDRGFTEAF
>TRBV28|TRBJ2-7
ASSPTERSGLADYEQY
>TRBV27|TRBJ1-2
ASSLTGKGYT
>TRBV29-1|TRBJ2-5
SVEVRQETQY
>TRBV28|TRBJ2-5
ASSLSPGQETQY
>TRBV20-1|TRBJ2-3
SASGTSGRETDTQY
>TRBV4-1|TRBJ1-5
ASSQDRASYSNQPQH
>TRBV7-2|TRBJ1-1
ASSLNGGANTEAF
>TRBV4-1|TRBJ2-1
ASSQDHLEQF
>TRBV2|TRBJ2-1
ASSEVDEQF
>TRBV28|TRBJ2-4
ASSLGGSQGNIQY
>TRBV7-2|TRBJ2-1
ASSLVGTGTNEQF
>TRBV28|TRBJ2-3
ASSFGATYLTDTQY
>TRBV6-2/TRBV6-3|TRBJ2-1
ASSRAGGYNEQF
>TRBV7-2|TRBJ2-1
ASSLGWGQGNEQF
>TRBV2|TRBJ2-5
ASDRDSETQY
>TRBV20-1|TRBJ2-7
SAIPTSGSGEQY
>TRBV28|TRBJ2-5
ASSLPRQEQETQY
>TRBV20-1|TRBJ2-5
SANFRGGQETQY
>TRBV19|TRBJ2-7
ASSPRGAEAYEQY
>TRBV2|TRBJ1-6
ASRGTGIYNSPLH